This is a list of T cell receptor beta chains from one sample in a study of Ad26.COV2.S vaccination and SARS-CoV-2 variants. Sequencing used immunoSEQ multiplex PCR; TCRdb keeps in-frame clones, though not all of them. The sample contains roughly 350,000 clones, about 88% of which appear only once. This material consisted of peripheral blood, taken in a trial of Ad26.COV2.S vaccine versus placebo. The receptors come from a person aged 18 to 65 who received the Ad26.COV2.S COVID-19 vaccine or a placebo. The CDR3 runs from the conserved cysteine through the conserved F or W. The D gene is left open where the match is weak. Clone size is stated in some rows and not others, as once, few, many or a class when expanded.

j_gene	d_gene	v_gene	abundance	CDR3aa	CDR3nt
TRBJ1-1	TRBD1	TRBV25-1	NA	CASNTQGSNTEAFF	TGTGCCAGCAACACACAGGGGTCGAACACTGAAGCTTTCTTT
TRBJ1-2	TRBD1	TRBV5-1	NA	CASSPADRGARGYTF	TGCGCCAGCAGCCCGGCAGACAGGGGAGCGCGTGGCTACACCTTC
TRBJ1-1	NA	TRBV19	NA	CASSIEGMRNTEAFF	TGTGCCAGTAGTATAGAGGGGATGAGGAACACTGAAGCTTTCTTT
TRBJ2-7	TRBD1	TRBV11-2	NA	CASSQDRTSYEQYF	TGTGCCAGCAGCCAGGACAGGACATCCTACGAGCAGTACTTC
TRBJ2-5	NA	TRBV7-9	NA	CASSLQAYQETQYF	TGTGCCAGCAGCTTACAGGCGTACCAAGAGACCCAGTACTTC
TRBJ2-2	TRBD2	TRBV9	NA	CASSLTLAGGQTGELFF	TGTGCCAGCAGCCTAACACTAGCGGGAGGGCAAACCGGGGAGCTGTTTTTT
TRBJ2-3	NA	TRBV6-5	NA	CASSSLGSLADTQYF	TGTGCCAGCAGTTCTCTCGGGAGCCTAGCGGATACGCAGTATTTT
TRBJ2-1	NA	TRBV7-2	NA	CASSLGYNEQFF	TGTGCCAGCAGCCTCGGCTACAATGAGCAGTTCTTC
TRBJ2-7	TRBD1	TRBV4-3	NA	CASRPGTAYSYEQYF	TGCGCCAGCAGACCCGGGACAGCCTACTCCTACGAGCAGTACTTC
TRBJ2-1	NA	TRBV11-3	NA	CASSQRAKSTEQFF	TGTGCCAGCAGTCAAAGGGCCAAATCGACTGAGCAGTTCTTC
TRBJ1-2	NA	TRBV28	NA	CASSLASGQTYGYTF	TGTGCCAGCAGTTTAGCTTCGGGCCAGACGTATGGCTACACCTTC
TRBJ2-2	TRBD1	TRBV6-6	NA	CASSYLGGDGTGELFF	TGTGCCAGCAGTTACTTAGGGGGCGACGGCACCGGGGAGCTGTTTTTT
TRBJ2-7	NA	TRBV5-6	NA	CASSLWLTASYEQYF	TGTGCCAGCAGCTTGTGGCTCACTGCATCCTACGAGCAGTACTTC
TRBJ2-1	NA	TRBV7-9	NA	CASSLYQGRYNEQFF	TGTGCCAGCAGTCTCTACCAGGGGAGGTACAATGAGCAGTTCTTC
TRBJ1-2	TRBD1	TRBV6-1	once	CASSEVRTGYGYTF	TGTGCCAGCAGTGAAGTAAGGACAGGGTATGGCTACACCTTC